The rows below give T cell receptor beta chains drawn from one sample of a study of OX40 agonist ivuxolimab in advanced cancers. Some clones are missing from TCRdb's copy, which holds only in-frame ones; the method was immunoSEQ multiplex PCR. The sample lists 95,000 to 100,000 clones, less than 85% seen once, with roughly 5.8% in the top ten. Material: CD4+ or CD8+ T cells sorted from blood, obtained in a trial of the OX40 agonist ivuxolimab. These receptors came from an adult with an advanced solid tumor such as melanoma, head and neck, liver or kidney cancer. Both conserved end residues are part of each CDR3. Each record gives: V gene, J gene, D gene, clone size, CDR3 DNA, CDR3 protein. D genes are given only for firm matches. Size values are once, few and many counts, or a class for expanded clones, and some rows have none.

TRBV4-1,TRBJ1-2,NA,NA,TGCGCCAGCAGCCAAGATCGGGCAGGGGCCCAAAACTATGGCTACACCTTC,CASSQDRAGAQNYGYTF
TRBV9,TRBJ2-2,TRBD2,NA,TGTGCCAGCAGCCCCTTAGCGGGGGGGAAGAACACCGGGGAGCTGTTTTTT,CASSPLAGGKNTGELFF
TRBV18,TRBJ2-2,NA,NA,TGTGCCAGCTCATCACAGGGTTTCGGGGAGCTGTTTTTT,CASSSQGFGELFF
TRBV27,TRBJ2-7,TRBD2,NA,TGTGCCAGTTCTATAGCGGGAGTCTCCTACGAGCAGTACTTC,CASSIAGVSYEQYF
TRBV13,TRBJ1-1,NA,NA,TGTGCCAGCAGCGCCCAACAGGGATCTCGTCCTGAAGCTTTCTTT,CASSAQQGSRPEAFF
TRBV11-2,TRBJ2-7,NA,once,TGTGCCAGCAGCTTAGATCGCGGAGGATTCGACGAGCAGTACTTC,CASSLDRGGFDEQYF
TRBV19,TRBJ2-7,NA,few,TGTGCCAGTGCCCCAGGCGTAGGATATACCTACGAGCAGTACTTC,CASAPGVGYTYEQYF
TRBV9,TRBJ1-2,NA,NA,TGTGCCAGCAGCACGGAGTCCGTGTGGACAGTAGACTATGGCTACACCTTC,CASSTESVWTVDYGYTF
TRBV10-1,TRBJ1-4,NA,NA,TGCGCCAGCAGTGAGCAGCGAAAGGTGAGGACTGAAAAACTGTTTTTT,CASSEQRKVRTEKLFF
TRBV5-6,TRBJ1-2,NA,NA,TGTGCCAGCAGCCCCGGACAGTATGGCTACACCTTC,CASSPGQYGYTF
TRBV19,TRBJ1-2,NA,once,TGTGCCAGCAATGGACAATTCTGGGGCTATGGCTACACCTTC,CASNGQFWGYGYTF
TRBV25-1,TRBJ2-7,NA,few,TGTGCCAGCAGTCCACAGGGTCTTTCAAACGAGCAGTACTTC,CASSPQGLSNEQYF
TRBV6-1,TRBJ1-1,NA,NA,TGTGCCAGCCAAGTTTCGACAATCCCTAACACTGAAGCTTTCTTT,CASQVSTIPNTEAFF
TRBV6-5,TRBJ2-2,NA,NA,TGTGCCAGCAGTTGGGACGGAACTTCGACCGGGGAGCTGTTTTTT,CASSWDGTSTGELFF
TRBV7-9,TRBJ1-5,TRBD1,NA,TGTGCCAGCAGCAGTACAGGGGCCCCTGGGCCCCAGCATTTT,CASSSTGAPGPQHF
TRBV9,TRBJ2-7,NA,NA,TGTGCCAGCAGCCGAGCGGTTGGGAGGGACAGGCCCTACGAGCAGTACTTC,CASSRAVGRDRPYEQYF
TRBV30,TRBJ1-4,TRBD1,NA,TGTGCCTGGAGACCAAGGACAGGGGCGGGGGCTAATGAAAAACTGTTTTTT,CAWRPRTGAGANEKLFF
TRBV7-9,TRBJ2-5,NA,NA,TGTGCCAGCAGCGCTAGGGACTTGCAAGAGACCCAGTACTTC,CASSARDLQETQYF
TRBV19,TRBJ2-7,TRBD1,NA,TGTGCCAGTAGTACATCTTTGACAGGGGCCTACGAGCAGTACTTC,CASSTSLTGAYEQYF
TRBV4-3,TRBJ2-7,TRBD2,NA,TGCGCCAGCAGCCAAGAGGGACTAGGGGAGCAGTACTTC,CASSQEGLGEQYF
TRBV9,TRBJ1-1,TRBD1,NA,TGTGCCAGCAGCCCCGGGACAGTAAACACTGAAGCTTTCTTT,CASSPGTVNTEAFF
TRBV27,TRBJ2-2,TRBD1,NA,TGTGCCAGCAGTTTGAAACCAGGGGGCACCGGGGAGCTGTTTTTT,CASSLKPGGTGELFF
TRBV5-1,TRBJ1-1,TRBD1,NA,TGCGCCAGCAGCTCGACAGGGGCTGGCACTGAAGCTTTCTTT,CASSSTGAGTEAFF
TRBV18,TRBJ1-1,TRBD1,NA,TGTGCCAGCTCACCAGGGACAGGGGGGACTGAAGCTTTCTTT,CASSPGTGGTEAFF
TRBV10-1,TRBJ1-1,NA,few,TGCGCCAGCAGTGAGTCGGGAGGCAGGGAAGCTTTCTTT,CASSESGGREAFF
TRBV15,TRBJ2-1,NA,NA,TGTGCCACCAGCTATGCTAAGATTTGGGACATCGCTAACAATGAGCAGTTCTTC,CATSYAKIWDIANNEQFF
TRBV6-6,TRBJ2-7,NA,NA,TGTGCCAGCAGTTACCTTATCTCCTACGAGCAGTACTTC,CASSYLISYEQYF